The subject of this entry is one T cell receptor beta chain. This record belongs to a study of blood T cell repertoires in COVID-19. V gave up 4 bases and J gave up 6 bases, with 9 bases separating them. There are 13 residues in the CDR3. The germline CDR1 and CDR2 sequences are MGHDK and SYGVNS. Generated by immunoSEQ multiplex PCR, the TCRdb table keeps only in-frame clones and is missing some. The table has 310,000 or so clones, almost 90% seen once. The source material was PBMCs or T cells enriched from blood (not recorded which). The origin of this receptor is a woman younger than 30 with acute COVID-19. The chain links TRBV25-1 to TRBJ1-4, with D perhaps matching TRBD1 (5 bases). In DNA form, the CDR3 reads TGTGCCAGCAGTGGGCAGGGATATGAAAAACTGTTTTTT. Translated: CASSGQGYEKLFF. Variable domain in full (rest from reference TRBV25-1 and TRBJ1-4): EADIYQTPRYLVIGTGKKITLECSQTMGHDKMYWYQQDPGMELHLIHYSYGVNSTEKGDLSSESTVSRIRTEHFPLTLESARPSHTSQYLCASSGQGYEKLFFGSGTQLSVL.